This T cell receptor (beta chain) was sequenced in a study of T-cell reconstitution after alpha-beta-depleted transplantation in children. Study results and limitations: Elevated TCRbeta diversity at day 60 was traced, in some patients, to surviving recipient T cells and thymic progenitors. After transplant, at about two months, alpha-beta T cells were reportedly derived from several hundred expanded graft clones.

This clonotype was seen a handful of times. Its antigen remains unidentified. CDR1 and CDR2 (germline): SQVTM, ANQGSEA. Trimming took 0 bases from V and 1 from J, leaving 12 bases between them. This CDR3 region has 15 residues. TCRbeta library preparation incorporated unique molecular identifiers. TCRdb re-called the PCR reads with MiXCR, one entry per CDR3 protein. This table has just under 250,000 distinct CDR3 sequences, roughly 25% appearing once. The receptor was derived from a girl between 2 and 10 years old with Fanconi anemia, due to receive a stem cell transplant. The chain joins TRBV29-1 to TRBJ2-5; D call uncertain. The sample in question was PBMCs, obtained before TCRalphabeta/CD19-depleted stem cell transplant. This CDR3 reads CSVEDQVGFQETQYF. The CDR3 DNA reads TGCAGCGTTGAAGATCAGGTGGGTTTCCAAGAGACCCAGTACTTC. Looking up the rest from reference TRBV29-1 and TRBJ2-5 gives the full variable domain: SAVISQKPSRDICQRGTSLTIQCQVDSQVTMMFWYRQQPGQSLTLIATANQGSEATYESGFVIDKFPISRPNLTFSTLTVSNMSPEDSSIYLCSVEDQVGFQETQYFGPGTRLLVL.